This passage covers 7 T cell receptor beta chains from one sample sequenced in a study of memory CD4+ T cells and cytomegalovirus serostatus. Single viable CD3+CD4+CD8-CD45RO+ cells were sorted as the memory CD4+ T cells. This table comes from immunoSEQ multiplex PCR, and its TCRdb copy is limited to in-frame clones, with some not included. The sample has about 50,000 clones; around 74% are singletons. Sequenced material: memory CD4+ T cells from blood. The origin of the receptors is an adult in good health and CMV-seronegative.

The chain has TRBV2 and TRBJ2-7; D may be TRBD1 or TRBD2 (5 bases each). V gave up 4 bases and J gave up 2 bases, with 9 bases separating them. The CDR3 has 13 amino acids. Germline CDR1 and CDR2: SNHLY and FYNNEI. CDR3 in amino acids: CASSVGTPYEQYF. DNA for the CDR3: TGTGCCAGCAGTGTGGGGACCCCCTACGAGCAGTACTTC.

The chain is built from TRBV7-9 and TRBJ1-2; the D is unclear. The CDR3 length is 10 residues. From germline, CDR1 is SEHNR and CDR2 FQNEAQ (reference sequence). V shed 5 bases and J shed 8 bases, with 6 bases lying between them. The CDR3 spells CASSLGGYTF. The DNA of the CDR3 is TGTGCCAGCAGCCTCGGCGGCTACACCTTC. The whole variable domain, filled in from reference TRBV7-9 and TRBJ1-2, reads DTGVSQNPRHKITKRGQNVTFRCDPISEHNRLYWYRQTLGQGPEFLTYFQNEAQLEKSRLLSDRFSAERPKGSFSTLEIQRTEQGDSAMYLCASSLGGYTFGSGTRLTVV.

This clone has only one observation. The chain has TRBV7-9 and TRBJ1-2, with a possible D match to TRBD1 (5 bases). CDR1 is SEHNR, CDR2 FQNEAQ, per germline (reference sequence). The CDR3 runs to 14 residues. The V end lost 6 bases, the J end lost 0 bases, and 11 bases lay between the germline ends. The chain's CDR3 is CASRTDSTNYGYTF. DNA of the CDR3: TGTGCCAGCAGGACAGACAGCACTAACTATGGCTACACCTTC.

This chain joins TRBV5-1 and TRBJ1-2; D is possibly TRBD1 (5 bases). CDR3 length equals 15 residues. Per the germline V gene, CDR1 is SGHRS and CDR2 is YFSETQ. The V end was cut by 0 bases, the J end by 4 bases, with 13 bases between. In nucleotides, the CDR3 is TGCGCCAGCAGCTTGGCCGGGGGGTATTCCTATGGCTACACCTTC. Translated: CASSLAGGYSYGYTF.

The chain employs TRBV27 and TRBJ1-4; a possible D gene is TRBD1 (5 bases). Germline CDR1 and CDR2: MNHEY and SMNVEV (reference sequence). The V end was cut by 0 bases, the J end by 1 base, with 15 bases between. This CDR3 comprises 18 residues. CDR3 coding DNA: TGTGCCAGCAGTTTATCTACAGCCGCAGGGAGAACTAATGAAAAACTGTTTTTT. It codes for CASSLSTAAGRTNEKLFF.

The rearrangement joins TRBV5-1 to TRBJ2-3, with 13 bases that match TRBD2. Germline V gene lookup returns CDR1 SGHRS and CDR2 YFSETQ. V gave up 4 bases and J gave up 8 bases; unmatched junction bases: 7. The CDR3 has 15 amino acids. The CDR3 here is CASSPTSGGVGTQYF. CDR3 DNA: TGCGCCAGCAGCCCTACTAGCGGGGGGGTCGGTACGCAGTATTTT.

This rearrangement joins TRBV5-1 to TRBJ1-1; 10 bases fit TRBD1. This CDR3 is 17 amino acids long. Germline V gives CDR1 SGHRS, CDR2 YFSETQ. The trim removed 2 bases at V and 4 bases at J, leaving 11 bases unmatched. CDR3 in DNA: TGCGCCAGCAGCTTCGTAGCCGGGACAGGGGAGGGCACTGAAGCTTTCTTT. Translation gives CASSFVAGTGEGTEAFF.